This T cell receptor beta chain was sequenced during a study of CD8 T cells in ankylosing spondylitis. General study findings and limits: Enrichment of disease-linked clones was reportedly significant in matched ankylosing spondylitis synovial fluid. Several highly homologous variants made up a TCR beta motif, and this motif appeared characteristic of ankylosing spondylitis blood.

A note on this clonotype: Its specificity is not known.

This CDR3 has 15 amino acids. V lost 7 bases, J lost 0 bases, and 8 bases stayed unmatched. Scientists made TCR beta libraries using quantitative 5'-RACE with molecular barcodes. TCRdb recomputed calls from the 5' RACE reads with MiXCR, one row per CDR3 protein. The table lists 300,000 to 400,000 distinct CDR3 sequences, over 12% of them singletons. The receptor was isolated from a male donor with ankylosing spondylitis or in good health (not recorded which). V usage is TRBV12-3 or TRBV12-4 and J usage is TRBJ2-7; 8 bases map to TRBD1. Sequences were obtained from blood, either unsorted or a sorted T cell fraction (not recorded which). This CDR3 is CASMRQGASSYEQYF. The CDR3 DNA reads TGTGCCAGCATGAGGCAGGGGGCGAGCTCCTACGAGCAGTACTTC.